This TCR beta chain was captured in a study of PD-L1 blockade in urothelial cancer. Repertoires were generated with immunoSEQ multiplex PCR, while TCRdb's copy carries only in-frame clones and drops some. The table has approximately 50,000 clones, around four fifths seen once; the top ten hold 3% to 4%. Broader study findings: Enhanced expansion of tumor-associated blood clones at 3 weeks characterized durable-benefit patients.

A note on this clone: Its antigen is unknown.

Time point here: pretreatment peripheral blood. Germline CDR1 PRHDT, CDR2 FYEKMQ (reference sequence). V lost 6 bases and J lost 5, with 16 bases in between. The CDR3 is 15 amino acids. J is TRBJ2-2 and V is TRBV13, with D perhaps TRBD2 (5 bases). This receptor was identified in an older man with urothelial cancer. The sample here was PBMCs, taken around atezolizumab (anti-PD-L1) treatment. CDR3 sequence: CASRWGAQRTGELFF. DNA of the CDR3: TGTGCCAGCAGATGGGGAGCCCAAAGAACCGGGGAGCTGTTTTTT.